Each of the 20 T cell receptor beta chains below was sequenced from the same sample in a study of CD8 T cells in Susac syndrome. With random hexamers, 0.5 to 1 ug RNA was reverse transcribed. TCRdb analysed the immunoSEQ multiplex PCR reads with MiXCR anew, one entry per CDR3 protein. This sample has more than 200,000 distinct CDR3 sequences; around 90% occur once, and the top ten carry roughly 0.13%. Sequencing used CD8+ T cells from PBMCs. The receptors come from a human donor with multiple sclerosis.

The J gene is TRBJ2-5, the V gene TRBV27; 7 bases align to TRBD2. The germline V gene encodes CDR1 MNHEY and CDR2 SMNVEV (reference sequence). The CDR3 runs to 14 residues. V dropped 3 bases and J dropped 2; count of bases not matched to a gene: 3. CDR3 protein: CASSFGRGQETQYF. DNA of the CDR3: TGTGCCAGCAGTTTCGGGCGGGGGCAAGAGACCCAGTACTTC.

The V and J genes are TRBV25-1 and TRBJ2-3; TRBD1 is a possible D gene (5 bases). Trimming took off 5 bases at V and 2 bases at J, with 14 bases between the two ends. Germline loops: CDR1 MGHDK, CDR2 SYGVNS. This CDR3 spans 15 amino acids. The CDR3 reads CASSTIGAFTDTQYF. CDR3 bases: TGTGCCAGCAGTACAATTGGGGCTTTCACAGATACGCAGTATTTT. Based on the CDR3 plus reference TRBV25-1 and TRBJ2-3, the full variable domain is EADIYQTPRYLVIGTGKKITLECSQTMGHDKMYWYQQDPGMELHLIHYSYGVNSTEKGDLSSESTVSRIRTEHFPLTLESARPSHTSQYLCASSTIGAFTDTQYFGPGTRLTVL.

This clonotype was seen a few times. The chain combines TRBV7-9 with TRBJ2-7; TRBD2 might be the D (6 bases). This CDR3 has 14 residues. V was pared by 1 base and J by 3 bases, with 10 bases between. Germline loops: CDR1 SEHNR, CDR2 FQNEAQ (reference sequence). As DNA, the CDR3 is TGTGCCAGCAGCTTAGTTGGAGGGCTCTACGAGCAGTACTTC. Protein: CASSLVGGLYEQYF. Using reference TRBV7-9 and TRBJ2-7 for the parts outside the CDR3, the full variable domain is DTGVSQNPRHKITKRGQNVTFRCDPISEHNRLYWYRQTLGQGPEFLTYFQNEAQLEKSRLLSDRFSAERPKGSFSTLEIQRTEQGDSAMYLCASSLVGGLYEQYFGPGTRLTVT.

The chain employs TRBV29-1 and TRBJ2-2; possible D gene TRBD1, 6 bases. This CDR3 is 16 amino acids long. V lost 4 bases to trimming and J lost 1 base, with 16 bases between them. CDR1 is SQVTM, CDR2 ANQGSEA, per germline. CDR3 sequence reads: CSVAGAGTMNTGELFF. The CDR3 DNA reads TGCAGCGTTGCCGGCGCAGGGACAATGAACACCGGGGAGCTGTTTTTT.

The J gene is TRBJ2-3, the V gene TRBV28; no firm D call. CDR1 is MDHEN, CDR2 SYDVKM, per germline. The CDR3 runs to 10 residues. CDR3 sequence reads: CGDWPDTQYF. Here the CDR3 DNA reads TGTGGAGACTGGCCAGATACGCAGTATTTT.

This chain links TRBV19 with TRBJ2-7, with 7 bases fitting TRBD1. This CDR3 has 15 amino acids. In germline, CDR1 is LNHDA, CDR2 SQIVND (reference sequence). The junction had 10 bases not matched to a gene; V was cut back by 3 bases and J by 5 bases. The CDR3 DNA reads TGTGCCAGTAGTATCAGAGCAGGGGGTCCCAACGAGCAGTACTTC. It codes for CASSIRAGGPNEQYF. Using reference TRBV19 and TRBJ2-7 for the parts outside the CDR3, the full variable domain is DGGITQSPKYLFRKEGQNVTLSCEQNLNHDAMYWYRQDPGQGLRLIYYSQIVNDFQKGDIAEGYSVSREKKESFPLTVTSAQKNPTAFYLCASSIRAGGPNEQYFGPGTRLTVT.

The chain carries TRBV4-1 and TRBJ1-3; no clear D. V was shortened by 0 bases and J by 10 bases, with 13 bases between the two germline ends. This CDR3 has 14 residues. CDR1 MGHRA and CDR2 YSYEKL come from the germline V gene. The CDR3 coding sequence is TGCGCCAGCAGCCAAGATCCGGCAGCCTCAACCATATATTTT. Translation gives CASSQDPAASTIYF.

The DNA for the CDR3 is TGTGCCAGCAGTCCCGCCCGAGATTCACCCCTCCACTTT. Its protein is CASSPARDSPLHF. V and J are TRBV12-3 or TRBV12-4 and TRBJ1-6; no reliable D call. With 5 bases removed from V and 8 bases from J, the gap between germline ends came to 10 bases. The CDR3 consists of 13 residues.

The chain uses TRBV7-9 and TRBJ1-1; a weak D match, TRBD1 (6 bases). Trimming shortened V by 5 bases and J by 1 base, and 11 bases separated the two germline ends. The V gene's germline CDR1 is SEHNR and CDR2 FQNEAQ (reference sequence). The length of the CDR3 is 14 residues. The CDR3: CASSLGTSNTEAFF. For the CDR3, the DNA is TGTGCCAGCAGCCTTGGGACATCGAACACTGAAGCTTTCTTT.

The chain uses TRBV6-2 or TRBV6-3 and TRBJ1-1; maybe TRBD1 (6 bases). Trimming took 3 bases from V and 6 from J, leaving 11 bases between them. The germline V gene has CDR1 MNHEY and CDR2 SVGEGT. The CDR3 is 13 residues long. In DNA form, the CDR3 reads TGTGCCAGCAGTTATAAGGGGGTAGCTGAAGCTTTCTTT. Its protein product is CASSYKGVAEAFF.

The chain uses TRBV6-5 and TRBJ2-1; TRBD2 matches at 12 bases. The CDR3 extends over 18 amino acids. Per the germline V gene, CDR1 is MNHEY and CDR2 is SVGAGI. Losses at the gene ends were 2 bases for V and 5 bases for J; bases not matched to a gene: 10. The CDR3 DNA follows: TGTGCCAGCAGTTACACCAACCTAGCGGGGGGGCCCAACAATGAGCAGTTCTTC. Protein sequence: CASSYTNLAGGPNNEQFF.

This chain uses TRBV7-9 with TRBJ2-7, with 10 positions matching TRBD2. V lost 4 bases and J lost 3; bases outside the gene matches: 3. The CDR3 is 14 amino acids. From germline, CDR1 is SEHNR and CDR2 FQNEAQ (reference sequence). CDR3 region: CASSSGTSVYEQYF. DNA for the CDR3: TGTGCCAGCAGCTCCGGGACTAGCGTCTACGAGCAGTACTTC.

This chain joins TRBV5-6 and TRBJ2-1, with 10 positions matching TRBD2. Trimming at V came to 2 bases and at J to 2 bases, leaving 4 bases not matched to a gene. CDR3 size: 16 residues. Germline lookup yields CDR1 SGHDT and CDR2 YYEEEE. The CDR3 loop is CASSFGTSVAYNEQFF. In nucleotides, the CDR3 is TGTGCCAGCAGCTTTGGGACTAGCGTGGCCTACAATGAGCAGTTCTTC.

Here the CDR3 reads CASRTDRPLNYGYTF. The CDR3 DNA follows: TGTGCCAGCAGGACCGACAGACCTCTGAACTATGGCTACACCTTC. This rearrangement joins TRBV6-2 or TRBV6-3 to TRBJ1-2; tentatively, D is TRBD1 (5 bases). Per germline, CDR1 MNHEY and CDR2 SVGEGT. V dropped 6 bases and J dropped 2 bases, with 16 bases sitting between them. The length of the CDR3 is 15 residues.

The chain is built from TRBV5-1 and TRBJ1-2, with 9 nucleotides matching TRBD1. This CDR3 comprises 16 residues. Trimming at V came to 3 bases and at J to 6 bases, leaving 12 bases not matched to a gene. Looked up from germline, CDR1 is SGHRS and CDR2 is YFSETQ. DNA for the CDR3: TGCGCCAGCAGCTGGGGGCCCCGGGACAGGGAAGATGGCTACACCTTC. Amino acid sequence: CASSWGPRDREDGYTF.

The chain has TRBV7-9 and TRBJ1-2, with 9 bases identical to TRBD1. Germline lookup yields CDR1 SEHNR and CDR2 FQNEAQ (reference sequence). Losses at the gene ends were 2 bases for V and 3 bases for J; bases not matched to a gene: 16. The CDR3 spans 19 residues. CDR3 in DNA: TGTGCCAGCAGCTTACTACCGGGACAGGGTTTCTCCTCTGACTATGGCTACACCTTC. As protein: CASSLLPGQGFSSDYGYTF.

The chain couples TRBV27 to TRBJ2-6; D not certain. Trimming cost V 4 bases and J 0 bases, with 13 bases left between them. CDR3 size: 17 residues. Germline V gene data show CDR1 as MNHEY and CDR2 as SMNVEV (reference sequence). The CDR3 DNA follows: TGTGCCAGCAGTTCGACTTCAGGTTCCTCTGGGGCCAACGTCCTGACTTTC. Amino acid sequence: CASSSTSGSSGANVLTF.

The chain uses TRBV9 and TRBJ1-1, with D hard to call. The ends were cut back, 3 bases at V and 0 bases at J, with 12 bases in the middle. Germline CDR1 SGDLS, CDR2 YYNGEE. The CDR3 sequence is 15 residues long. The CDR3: CASSDLAGVNTEAFF. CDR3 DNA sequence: TGTGCCAGCAGCGACCTAGCCGGTGTGAACACTGAAGCTTTCTTT.

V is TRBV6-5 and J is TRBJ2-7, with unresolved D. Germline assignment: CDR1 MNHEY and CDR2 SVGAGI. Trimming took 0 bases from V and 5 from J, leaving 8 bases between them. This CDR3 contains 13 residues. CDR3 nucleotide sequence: TGTGCCAGCAGTTACTCGATATGGGACGAGCAGTACTTC. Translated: CASSYSIWDEQYF.

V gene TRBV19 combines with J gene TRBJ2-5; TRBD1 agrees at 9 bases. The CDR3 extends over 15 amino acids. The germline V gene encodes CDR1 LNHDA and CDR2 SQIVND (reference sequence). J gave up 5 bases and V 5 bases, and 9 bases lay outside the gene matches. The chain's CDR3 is CASSPTGTGRETQYF. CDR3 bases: TGTGCCAGTAGTCCAACTGGGACAGGGAGGGAGACCCAGTACTTC.